This T cell receptor beta chain was identified in a study of T cell responses to AZD1222 COVID-19 vaccine. Whole-study context: Analysis merged second doses at about 4 or about 12 weeks. Study observations and caveats: The peak T cell response came first, and repertoires were sampled only after it. Clonal diversity was possibly underestimated, and the donors were mostly white British, with more females. Reports say nearly half of spike-specific TCRs go after unmutated variant regions.

This clone was seen only once. Its target is not known. Germline CDR1 is KGHSH and CDR2 is LQKENI. The CDR3 runs 12 residues. The V end was cut by 8 bases, the J end by 0 bases, with 8 bases between. The data were produced by immunoSEQ multiplex PCR, yet TCRdb's version contains in-frame clones alone and is incomplete. The data contain 90,000 or so clones, more than 70% of them singletons. The receptor's source is an adult in good health. V is TRBV18 and J is TRBJ2-7; D not resolved. Sequenced material: peripheral blood, taken on day 0 of AZD1222 vaccination. Here the CDR3 reads CASAYPSYEQYF. The CDR3 DNA is TGTGCCAGCGCTTATCCCTCCTACGAGCAGTACTTC.